One sample yielded the 29 T cell receptor beta chains listed below, sequenced in a study of cytomegalovirus exposure and HLA in healthy donors. PCR employed 60 Vbeta and 13 Jbeta primers. Some clones are missing from TCRdb's copy, which holds only in-frame ones; the method was immunoSEQ multiplex PCR. This sample carries under 200,000 clones, around 83% of them seen once, and the ten largest clones take about 0.8%. Sequenced material: PBMCs. The source is a woman aged 18-35 years in good health and CMV-seronegative.

V usage is TRBV30 and J usage is TRBJ1-2; D possibly corresponds to TRBD1 (5 bases). V was pared by 8 bases and J by 6 bases, with 19 bases between. The germline V gene has CDR1 GTSNPN and CDR2 SVGIG (reference sequence). The CDR3 is made up of 13 amino acids. DNA of the CDR3: TGTGCCGGAAGGGTCCAGGGAGGAGATGGCTACACCTTC. Encoded protein: CAGRVQGGDGYTF.

The chain employs TRBV19 and TRBJ2-3; D is unclear. Germline assignment: CDR1 LNHDA and CDR2 SQIVND (reference sequence). V lost 9 bases, J lost 5 bases, and 27 bases lay in between. This CDR3 is built from 17 residues. The CDR3 sequence: CASGRTDSRFYRDTQYF. The DNA of the CDR3 is TGTGCCAGCGGTCGAACTGACTCTCGGTTTTATAGAGATACGCAGTATTTT. Using reference TRBV19 and TRBJ2-3 for the parts outside the CDR3, the full variable domain is DGGITQSPKYLFRKEGQNVTLSCEQNLNHDAMYWYRQDPGQGLRLIYYSQIVNDFQKGDIAEGYSVSREKKESFPLTVTSAQKNPTAFYLCASGRTDSRFYRDTQYFGPGTRLTVL.

Only a few counts were recorded for this clone. This sequence joins TRBV4-2 and TRBJ2-1; TRBD2 aligns across 8 bases. The CDR3 contains 16 residues. The germline V gene has CDR1 LGHNA and CDR2 YNFKEQ. Trimming cost V 1 base and J 8 bases; bases outside gene matches: 10. The CDR3 is CASSQGLVAGWDEQFF. As DNA, the CDR3 is TGTGCCAGCAGCCAAGGATTAGTAGCGGGGTGGGATGAGCAGTTCTTC.

The genes are TRBV5-1 and TRBJ2-3; 12 bases line up with TRBD2. Germline V lookup: CDR1 SGHRS, CDR2 YFSETQ. The CDR3 is 16 amino acids. After removal of 1 base from V and 3 bases from J, the junction contained 3 bases not matched to a gene. CDR3 in amino acids: CASSLTGLAGTDTQYF. The CDR3 coding sequence is TGCGCCAGCAGCTTGACAGGACTAGCGGGGACAGATACGCAGTATTTT.

The chain carries TRBV10-2 and TRBJ2-5; 14 bases agree with TRBD2. Germline values: CDR1 WSHSY, CDR2 SAAADI. The V segment lost 7 bases and the J segment 5 bases; nucleotides outside the gene matches: 9. The CDR3 runs to 16 residues. CDR3 DNA sequence: TGCGCCAGCAACCCAGGACTAGCGGGGGGCCGGGAGACCCAGTACTTC. As protein: CASNPGLAGGRETQYF.

The CDR3 sequence is CASSVTGTGGYEQYF. Here the CDR3 DNA reads TGCGCCAGCAGTGTGACCGGGACAGGGGGGTACGAGCAGTACTTC. J is TRBJ2-7 and V is TRBV10-1; 11 positions agree with TRBD1. Germline V gene data show CDR1 as WNHNN and CDR2 as SYGVQD (reference sequence). CDR3 length: 15 residues. Trimming took 4 bases from V and 4 from J; bases not matched to a gene: 6.

V and J are TRBV6-5 and TRBJ2-5; 8 nucleotides match TRBD1. This CDR3 is 14 amino acids long. With 5 bases clipped from V and 5 bases from J, the junction kept 7 bases outside the gene matches. The germline V gene encodes CDR1 MNHEY and CDR2 SVGAGI. DNA of the CDR3: TGTGCCAGCAGTCTACGGACAGGGAGGGAGACCCAGTACTTC. This gives the protein CASSLRTGRETQYF.

This clone appeared a single time. J is TRBJ2-1 and V is TRBV6-1; D is possibly TRBD2 (6 bases). Trimming took off 0 bases at V and 9 bases at J, with 9 bases between the two ends. The CDR3 extends over 13 amino acids. From germline, CDR1 is MNHNS and CDR2 SASEGT. The CDR3 DNA follows: TGTGCCAGCAGTGAAGCGGGGGGTTCTGAGCAGTTCTTC. Residues: CASSEAGGSEQFF.

The chain has TRBV7-8 and TRBJ2-3; 9 bases match TRBD2. J lost 2 bases, V lost 7 bases, and 4 bases had no gene match. Germline V CDR1 and CDR2: SGHVS, FQNEAQ. The CDR3 is 14 amino acids. The DNA for the CDR3 is TGTGCCAGCAACCCTAGCGGGAACACAGATACGCAGTATTTT. Translating it yields CASNPSGNTDTQYF.

V usage is TRBV7-2 and J usage is TRBJ2-1; a possible D gene is TRBD1 (6 bases). The CDR3 contains 15 residues. V was trimmed by 8 bases and J by 2 bases, leaving 16 bases between them. Germline values: CDR1 SGHTA, CDR2 FQGNSA. CDR3 protein: CASFEGEEAYNEQFF. The CDR3 nucleotides read TGTGCCAGCTTTGAGGGGGAAGAGGCCTACAATGAGCAGTTCTTC. The whole variable domain, filled in from reference TRBV7-2 and TRBJ2-1, reads GAGVSQSPSNKVTEKGKDVELRCDPISGHTALYWYRQSLGQGLEFLIYFQGNSAPDKSGLPSDRFSAERTGGSVSTLTIQRTQQEDSAVYLCASFEGEEAYNEQFFGPGTRLTVL.

This clone came up a few times. V is TRBV7-2 and J is TRBJ1-5; no clear D gene. The CDR3 is 11 amino acids. Germline V gene data show CDR1 as SGHTA and CDR2 as FQGNSA. V was shortened by 6 bases and J by 7 bases, with 7 bases between the two germline ends. In DNA, the CDR3 is TGTGCCAGCAGACTATTCCAGCCCCAGCATTTT. Translated, it gives CASRLFQPQHF.

The rearrangement uses TRBV2 and TRBJ2-3, with D hard to call. V was pared by 0 bases and J by 4 bases, with 20 bases between. Germline V gene sequence: CDR1 SNHLY, CDR2 FYNNEI. CDR3 size: 18 residues. CDR3 bases: TGTGCCAGCAGTGAAGCGGTACGGCAGCGCATAATACCAGATACGCAGTATTTT. It is translated as CASSEAVRQRIIPDTQYF.

On this clone: This CDR3 is also generated by other DNA sequences in the sample. The J gene is TRBJ2-2, the V gene TRBV7-2, with 8 bases identical to TRBD2. The CDR3 sequence is 16 residues long. V shed 1 base, J shed 2 bases, and the junction held 3 bases outside the gene matches. The V gene's germline CDR1 is SGHTA and CDR2 FQGNSA. The CDR3 region is CASSLGTSGNTGELFF. DNA of the CDR3: TGTGCCAGCAGCTTAGGCACTAGCGGTAACACCGGGGAGCTGTTTTTT.

The chain combines TRBV7-6 with TRBJ2-2, with 9 bases identical to TRBD1. The CDR3 contains 17 residues. The V and J ends lost 5 bases and 6 bases, in that order; junction bases with no gene match: 13. Germline V gives CDR1 SGHVS, CDR2 FNYEAQ. For the CDR3, the DNA is TGTGCCAGCAGCCCCCGGCGGGGACAGGGAAGTGCCGGGGAGCTGTTTTTT. Its protein is CASSPRRGQGSAGELFF.

This clone was detected once. The chain links TRBV10-3 to TRBJ2-7, with TRBD1 matching over 7 bases. The germline CDR1 and CDR2 sequences are ENHRY and SYGVKD. This CDR3 has 13 amino acids. Trimming at V came to 11 bases and at J to 3 bases, leaving 10 bases not matched to a gene. The CDR3 DNA follows: TGTGCCGCGCAGAGGGGGCCGGACTACGAGCAGTACTTC. Translating gives CAAQRGPDYEQYF.

V usage is TRBV7-9 and J usage is TRBJ2-1, with 7 positions matching TRBD1. Germline CDR1 is SEHNR and CDR2 is FQNEAQ (reference sequence). CDR3 length: 17 residues. Trimming cost V 5 bases and J 0 bases; bases outside gene matches: 10. CDR3 region: CASSLLPGQSSYNEQFF. The DNA of the CDR3 is TGTGCCAGCAGCCTTTTGCCGGGACAGAGCTCCTACAATGAGCAGTTCTTC.

With respect to this clone: Other DNA sequences of this sample code for an identical CDR3. The V and J genes are TRBV5-1 and TRBJ2-7; 8 bases fit TRBD2. CDR3 length: 14 residues. V dropped 0 bases and J dropped 4; count of bases not matched to a gene: 3. Germline V lookup: CDR1 SGHRS, CDR2 YFSETQ. The CDR3: CASSLAGGRYEQYF. The CDR3 DNA reads TGCGCCAGCAGCTTGGCGGGGGGGCGTTACGAGCAGTACTTC.

The table lists this clone with a few counts. This chain joins TRBV28 and TRBJ1-6; a possible D gene is TRBD1 (6 bases). From germline, CDR1 is MDHEN and CDR2 SYDVKM. The CDR3 length is 14 residues. V lost 6 bases to trimming and J lost 12 bases, with 18 bases between them. The CDR3 loop is CASSDPLRGLPLHF. The CDR3 coding sequence is TGTGCCAGCAGCGACCCCCTGAGGGGGTTACCCCTCCACTTT.

The rearrangement joins TRBV19 to TRBJ2-5, with D tentatively TRBD2 (5 bases). The CDR3 is 15 amino acids. V was cut by 3 bases and J by 5 bases, with 16 bases left in between. The germline V gene encodes CDR1 LNHDA and CDR2 SQIVND (reference sequence). The CDR3 here is CASSISGKASETQYF. CDR3 bases: TGTGCCAGTAGTATCTCCGGGAAGGCGAGTGAGACCCAGTACTTC.

This clone was counted once. The chain recombines TRBV2 with TRBJ2-6, with 7 nucleotides matching TRBD1. The CDR3 consists of 16 residues. V lost 10 bases to trimming and J lost 1 base; unmatched junction nucleotides: 10. Germline V gene data show CDR1 as SNHLY and CDR2 as FYNNEI. This CDR3 is CAITGTALSGANVLTF. In nucleotides, the CDR3 is TGTGCCATAACCGGGACAGCCCTATCTGGGGCCAACGTCCTGACTTTC.

This chain joins TRBV5-6 and TRBJ2-7; 7 bases line up with TRBD1. The germline V gene has CDR1 SGHDT and CDR2 YYEEEE. The CDR3 totals 13 residues. The J segment lost 3 bases and the V segment lost 7 bases, leaving 7 bases of the junction unmatched. The CDR3 region is CASHRDSYYEQYF. In DNA form, the CDR3 reads TGTGCCAGCCACAGGGACAGCTACTACGAGCAGTACTTC.

There are a few counts of this clone. The chain links TRBV6-6 to TRBJ1-5, with D perhaps matching TRBD1 (5 bases). The CDR3 length is 13 residues. The germline V and J ends were trimmed by 6 bases and 0 bases, with 6 bases remaining between them. Germline-derived CDR1 and CDR2 are MNHNY and SVGAGI (reference sequence). Written as DNA, the CDR3 is TGTGCCAGCAGGACAGTTAGCAATCAGCCCCAGCATTTT. It codes for CASRTVSNQPQHF.

V is TRBV28 and J is TRBJ2-1; perhaps TRBD1 as D (6 bases). The CDR3 consists of 15 residues. The V and J ends lost 6 bases and 4 bases respectively, with 16 bases between them. Germline CDR1 and CDR2: MDHEN and SYDVKM. CDR3 region: CASRPSGTLYNEQFF. As DNA, the CDR3 is TGTGCCAGCAGGCCTTCGGGGACACTATACAATGAGCAGTTCTTC.

CDR3 coding DNA: TGTGCCAGCAGGACACGACAGGGGGCGGATAACTACACCTTC. It is translated as CASRTRQGADNYTF. This chain connects TRBV28 to TRBJ1-2; 10 bases fit TRBD1. The CDR3 consists of 14 residues. Germline lookup yields CDR1 MDHEN and CDR2 SYDVKM. V gave up 6 bases and J gave up 10 bases; unmatched junction bases: 11.

As for this clone: A junction boundary mismatches the germline segment, possibly from a read error. The chain employs TRBV7-9 and TRBJ2-6; no clear D. CDR1 and CDR2 (germline): SEHNR, FQNEAQ (reference sequence). The CDR3 contains 16 residues. CDR3 DNA sequence: TGTTCCAGCAGCCAACTGTCACTCTCTGGGGCCAACGTCCTGACTTTC. This translates into CSSSQLSLSGANVLTF.

The chain combines TRBV6-1 with TRBJ2-3; D is possibly TRBD1 (6 bases). From germline, CDR1 is MNHNS and CDR2 SASEGT. V was clipped by 7 bases and J by 4 bases, with 15 bases between them. The CDR3 runs to 14 residues. CDR3 protein: CASKARTASDTQYF. The DNA of the CDR3 is TGTGCCAGCAAAGCCCGGACAGCTTCAGATACGCAGTATTTT.

This chain connects TRBV30 to TRBJ2-1, with TRBD2 matching over 9 bases. The CDR3 spans 15 residues. The V gene's germline CDR1 is GTSNPN and CDR2 SVGIG (reference sequence). After removal of 3 bases from V and 4 bases from J, the junction contained 7 bases not matched to a gene. CDR3 residues: CAWSLGTSSYNEQFF. The CDR3 DNA follows: TGTGCCTGGAGCCTCGGGACTAGCAGTTACAATGAGCAGTTCTTC.

V usage is TRBV4-2 and J usage is TRBJ2-1; 7 nucleotides agree with TRBD2. This CDR3 is 13 amino acids long. Germline trimming cut 6 bases from V and 4 bases from J; bases unmatched to any gene: 3. CDR1 is LGHNA and CDR2 is YNFKEQ in the germline V gene. CDR3 loop: CASSQRGYNEQFF. For the CDR3, the DNA is TGTGCCAGCAGTCAGCGGGGTTACAATGAGCAGTTCTTC.

The chain has TRBV7-9 and TRBJ1-1, with a possible D match to TRBD1 (6 bases). The CDR3 is 14 amino acids. V was shortened by 5 bases and J by 0 bases, with 10 bases between the two germline ends. The germline CDR1 and CDR2 sequences are SEHNR and FQNEAQ (reference sequence). CDR3 region: CASSRTGLNTEAFF. The DNA of the CDR3 is TGTGCCAGCAGCCGTACAGGGCTGAACACTGAAGCTTTCTTT.